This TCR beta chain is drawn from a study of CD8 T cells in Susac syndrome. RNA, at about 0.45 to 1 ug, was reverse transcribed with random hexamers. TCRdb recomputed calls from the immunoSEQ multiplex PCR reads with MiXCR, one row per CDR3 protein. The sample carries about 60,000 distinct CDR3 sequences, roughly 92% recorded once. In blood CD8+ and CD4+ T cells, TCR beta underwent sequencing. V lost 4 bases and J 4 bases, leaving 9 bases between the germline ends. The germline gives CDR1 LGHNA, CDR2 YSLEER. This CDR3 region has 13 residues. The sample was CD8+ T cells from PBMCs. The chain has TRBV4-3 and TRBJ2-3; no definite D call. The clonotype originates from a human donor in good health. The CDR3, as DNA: TGCGCCAGCAGCCTAACTAACCCAGATACGCAGTATTTT. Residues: CASSLTNPDTQYF.